A selection of T cell receptor beta chains follows, all from one sample in a study of cytomegalovirus exposure and HLA in healthy donors. Some clones are missing from TCRdb's copy, which holds only in-frame ones; the method was immunoSEQ multiplex PCR. Seen here are 150,000 to 200,000 clones, more than 75% observed once, and the top ten hold 2% to 2.5%. The sequencing sample was made of PBMCs. These receptors were collected from a man between 18 and 35 years old in good health and CMV-seropositive. The CDR3 runs from the conserved cysteine through the conserved F or W. A D gene is named only where the DNA matches it firmly. Rows may omit the clone size; those that give it use once, few, many or a size class.

once NA TRBJ1-1 TRBV6-5 TGTGCCAGCAGTACCAATCAGGCCACTGAAGCTTTCTTT CASSTNQATEAFF
few NA TRBJ1-2 TRBV10-1 TGCGCCAGCAGTGAGTCGTCAGGCCGGAGGAATGGCTACACCTTC CASSESSGRRNGYTF
NA TRBD1 TRBJ2-2 TRBV28 TGTGCCAGCAGTGCCTCGGGACAGGGGACTGGGGAGCTGTTTTTT CASSASGQGTGELFF
NA NA TRBJ1-2 TRBV7-8 TGTGCCAGCAGCCCGACAGCTTACTATGGCTACACCTTC CASSPTAYYGYTF
few TRBD2 TRBJ2-2 TRBV7-3 TGTGCCAGCAGCGTAGCGGGGGGAAACACCGGGGAGCTGTTTTTT CASSVAGGNTGELFF
NA NA TRBJ1-1 TRBV4-1 TGCGCCAGCAGCCCCGCCGGCAGGGTGACTGAAGCTTTCTTT CASSPAGRVTEAFF
NA TRBD1 TRBJ1-1 TRBV19 TGTGCCAGTACCGAGCGACAGGGGCCTCTGAACACTGAAGCTTTCTTT CASTERQGPLNTEAFF
NA NA TRBJ2-7 TRBV13 TGTGCCAGCAGCGGGGCCCGCAGGGGCTACGAGCAGTACTTC CASSGARRGYEQYF
NA NA TRBJ2-1 TRBV7-9 TGTGCCAGCAGCCTCCTCTCACCACCTACCTACAATGAGCAGTTCTTC CASSLLSPPTYNEQFF
NA TRBD2 TRBJ2-1 TRBV4-2 TGTGCCAGCAGCCAAGACGGGACTAGCGGGGGACGTGAGCAGTTCTTC CASSQDGTSGGREQFF
NA NA TRBJ2-2 TRBV9 TGTGCCAGCAGCGACCTCCCTGGGGCCACCGGGGAGCTGTTTTTT CASSDLPGATGELFF
NA NA TRBJ2-7 TRBV6-1 TGTGCCAGCAGTGAAGCCTACGAGCAGTACTTC CASSEAYEQYF
NA NA TRBJ2-3 TRBV7-9 TGTGCCAGCAGCTTTCCTACGGATACGCAGTATTTT CASSFPTDTQYF
NA NA TRBJ1-4 TRBV5-5 TGTGCCAGCAGCGCCGACAACGCGGAAAAACTGTTTTTT CASSADNAEKLFF
NA NA TRBJ1-1 TRBV5-6 TGTGCCAGCAGCTTGGGGCAGGGTCTACGGACTGAAGCTTTCTTT CASSLGQGLRTEAFF
NA TRBD2 TRBJ2-2 TRBV18 TGTGCCAGCTCACCACTGATGGAGCGGGGAGTCGGGGAGCTGTTTTTT CASSPLMERGVGELFF
few TRBD1 TRBJ2-7 TRBV5-6 TGTGCCAGCAGCTCGGACAGGAGCTCCTACGAGCAGTACTTC CASSSDRSSYEQYF
NA NA TRBJ1-2 TRBV5-4 TGTGCCAGCAGCTGGGCAGCGGGAGCTAACTATGGCTACACCTTC CASSWAAGANYGYTF
once NA TRBJ2-7 TRBV12-5 TGTGCTAGTGGCCCCGGGGAGCTGACCTACGAGCAGTACTTC CASGPGELTYEQYF
NA NA TRBJ1-6 TRBV5-4 TGTGCCAGCAGCTTGGGCGGGGAGTCACCCCTCCACTTT CASSLGGESPLHF
NA TRBD2 TRBJ2-1 TRBV5-4 TGTGCCAGCAGCTTCAAGCGGGGGGACAATGAGCAGTTCTTC CASSFKRGDNEQFF
NA TRBD1 TRBJ1-1 TRBV19 TGTGCCAGTAGTCTGACAGGGGACACTGAAGCTTTCTTT CASSLTGDTEAFF
NA NA TRBJ1-5 TRBV7-2 TGTGCCAGCAGCCAGTTTAATACCAGGGATCAGCCCCAGCATTTT CASSQFNTRDQPQHF
few TRBD1 TRBJ2-7 TRBV9 TGTGCCAGCAGCGAAGGGACAGGTAACGCATACGAGCAGTACTTC CASSEGTGNAYEQYF
NA NA TRBJ1-2 TRBV15 TGTGCCACCAGCAGAGGACAGGTTAAAAACTATGGCTACACCTTC CATSRGQVKNYGYTF
few NA TRBJ1-2 TRBV5-4 TGTGCCAGCAGCTTCGACAGCCCTAAGAGCTACACCTTC CASSFDSPKSYTF
NA NA TRBJ2-3 TRBV5-6 TGTGCCAGCAGCTTGGGTAGGGGTGGAGATACGCAGTATTTT CASSLGRGGDTQYF
NA NA TRBJ1-4 TRBV2 TGTGCCAGCAGTCAACAGGGATCTAATGAAAAACTGTTTTTT CASSQQGSNEKLFF